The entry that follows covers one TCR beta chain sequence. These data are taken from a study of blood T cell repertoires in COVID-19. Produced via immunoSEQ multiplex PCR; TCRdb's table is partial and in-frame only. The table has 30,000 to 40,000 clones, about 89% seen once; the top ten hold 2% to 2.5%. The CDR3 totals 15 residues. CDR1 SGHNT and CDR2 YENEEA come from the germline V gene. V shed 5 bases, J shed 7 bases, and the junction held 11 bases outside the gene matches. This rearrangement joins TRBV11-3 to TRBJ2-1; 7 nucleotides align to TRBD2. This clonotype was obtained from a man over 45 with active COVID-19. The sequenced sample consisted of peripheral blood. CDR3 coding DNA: TGTGCCAGCAGCCCCGGGCGGGAGATCTGGAATGAGCAGTTCTTC. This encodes CASSPGREIWNEQFF.